One and the same sample provided the 17 T cell receptor beta chains below, sequenced in a study of cytomegalovirus exposure and HLA in healthy donors. Assay: immunoSEQ multiplex PCR; the TCRdb copy retains only in-frame clones and omits some. Seen here are about 360,000 clones, roughly 88% observed once, and the top ten hold 0.8% to 0.85%. Sequenced sample: PBMCs. The source is a woman between 18 and 29 years old in good health and CMV-seronegative.

J is TRBJ1-5 and V is TRBV4-1; D unresolved. Trimming removed 3 bases at V and 0 bases at J, with 3 bases between. The CDR3 contains 13 residues. Per germline, CDR1 MGHRA and CDR2 YSYEKL. CDR3 sequence reads: CASSHNSNQPQHF. Written as DNA, the CDR3 is TGCGCCAGCAGCCATAATAGCAATCAGCCCCAGCATTTT.

The CDR3 spells CSVGGTDTSYEQYF. CDR3 bases: TGCAGCGTTGGCGGGACAGATACCTCCTACGAGCAGTACTTC. The chain is built from TRBV29-1 and TRBJ2-7; maybe TRBD1 (7 bases). The V end lost 4 bases, the J end lost 0 bases, and 13 bases lay between the germline ends. CDR3 length: 14 residues. Germline CDR1 and CDR2: SQVTM and ANQGSEA.

The V call is TRBV27, the J call TRBJ1-3, with D unresolved. Trimming stripped 6 bases from V and 0 bases from J, with 6 bases between. The germline CDR1 and CDR2 sequences are MNHEY and SMNVEV (reference sequence). The CDR3 loop spans 13 amino acids. CDR3 region: CASSFNSGNTIYF. The CDR3 nucleotides are TGTGCCAGCAGCTTTAACTCTGGAAACACCATATATTTT.

This clone has just a few counts. The V and J genes are TRBV18 and TRBJ1-1, with a weak D call TRBD1 (5 bases). CDR1 is KGHSH and CDR2 is LQKENI in the germline V gene. The CDR3 is 14 residues long. Trimming left V 2 bases short and J 3 bases short, with 10 bases between. This CDR3 reads CASSPSQVDTEAFF. The CDR3 DNA is TGTGCCAGCTCACCATCACAGGTCGACACTGAAGCTTTCTTT.

This sequence joins TRBV2 and TRBJ1-6; 9 bases line up with TRBD1. The CDR3 length is 15 residues. The germline V gene encodes CDR1 SNHLY and CDR2 FYNNEI. V was clipped by 6 bases and J by 10 bases; unmatched bases: 10. In DNA form, the CDR3 reads TGTGCCAGCAGGCCTTTGGGACAGGGTGACTCACCCCTCCACTTT. Translation gives CASRPLGQGDSPLHF.

The J gene is TRBJ2-6, the V gene TRBV27; 8 nucleotides align to TRBD1. Germline assignment: CDR1 MNHEY and CDR2 SMNVEV (reference sequence). The CDR3 consists of 17 residues. V shed 1 base, J shed 0 bases, and the junction held 2 bases outside the gene matches. The CDR3 coding sequence is TGTGCCAGCAGTTTATGGGGACAGGTCTCTGGGGCCAACGTCCTGACTTTC. Translation: CASSLWGQVSGANVLTF. Drawing the rest from reference TRBV27 and TRBJ2-6, the complete variable domain is EAQVTQNPRYLITVTGKKLTVTCSQNMNHEYMSWYRQDPGLGLRQIYYSMNVEVTDKGDVPEGYKVSRKEKRNFPLILESPSPNQTSLYFCASSLWGQVSGANVLTFGAGSRLTVL.

This chain joins TRBV27 and TRBJ2-7; 8 bases map to TRBD2. This CDR3 is 14 amino acids long. V shed 3 bases and J 6 bases; nucleotides not matched to a gene: 7. Per the germline V gene, CDR1 is MNHEY and CDR2 is SMNVEV (reference sequence). The CDR3 is CASSFSAGAREQYF. The CDR3 DNA follows: TGTGCCAGCAGTTTCTCAGCGGGAGCGCGCGAGCAGTACTTC.

V usage is TRBV7-3 and J usage is TRBJ2-3; 7 bases line up with TRBD2. With 5 bases clipped from V and 3 bases from J, the junction kept 8 bases outside the gene matches. The CDR3 totals 15 residues. The germline V gene has CDR1 SGHTA and CDR2 FQGTGA. CDR3 in amino acids: CASSLGEGLTDTQYF. The DNA for the CDR3 is TGTGCCAGCAGCCTGGGGGAGGGCCTGACAGATACGCAGTATTTT.

The sample holds one count of this clone. The chain links TRBV4-1 to TRBJ1-1, with TRBD1 matching 8 bases. This CDR3 comprises 16 residues. The junction had 4 bases not matched to a gene; V was cut back by 1 base and J by 0 bases. CDR1 and CDR2 from the germline V gene are MGHRA and YSYEKL. CDR3 in DNA: TGCGCCAGCAGCCAAGGGCGGGGACAGGTGAACACTGAAGCTTTCTTT. This encodes CASSQGRGQVNTEAFF.

V gene TRBV7-9 combines with J gene TRBJ2-7, with 13 bases identical to TRBD2. The trim removed 4 bases at V and 3 bases at J, leaving 3 bases unmatched. There are 15 residues in the CDR3. CDR1 is SEHNR, CDR2 FQNEAQ, per germline (reference sequence). The CDR3 here is CASSSWTSGSYEQYF. Here the CDR3 DNA reads TGTGCCAGCAGCTCATGGACTAGCGGGAGCTACGAGCAGTACTTC.

Only a few counts were recorded for this clone. This chain connects TRBV10-1 to TRBJ2-7; 8 nucleotides agree with TRBD1. Per the germline V gene, CDR1 is WNHNN and CDR2 is SYGVQD (reference sequence). The CDR3 is 12 residues long. Trimming at V came to 10 bases and at J to 5 bases, leaving 7 bases not matched to a gene. The CDR3 region is CATGQGLDEQYF. The CDR3 nucleotides are TGCGCCACCGGACAGGGTTTAGACGAGCAGTACTTC.

The J gene is TRBJ2-7, the V gene TRBV2; 9 nucleotides match TRBD1. Trimming at V came to 6 bases and at J to 5 bases, leaving 8 bases not matched to a gene. The CDR3 spans 14 residues. Germline-derived CDR1 and CDR2 are SNHLY and FYNNEI. CDR3 loop: CASRPRDRDHEQYF. The CDR3 bases are TGTGCCAGCAGACCCCGGGACAGGGACCACGAGCAGTACTTC. The full variable domain, rest sourced from reference TRBV2 and TRBJ2-7, is EPEVTQTPSHQVTQMGQEVILRCVPISNHLYFYWYRQILGQKVEFLVSFYNNEISEKSEIFDDQFSVERPDGSNFTLKIRSTKLEDSAMYFCASRPRDRDHEQYFGPGTRLTVT.

The gene calls are TRBV19 and TRBJ2-3, with 9 positions matching TRBD2. Germline V gives CDR1 LNHDA, CDR2 SQIVND (reference sequence). There are 14 residues in the CDR3. V gave up 8 bases and J gave up 4 bases; unmatched junction bases: 7. DNA for the CDR3: TGTGCCAGTGAGGCGGGGGGGCCCCCAGATACGCAGTATTTT. This sequence encodes CASEAGGPPDTQYF.

This clone was observed a handful of times. The CDR3 loop is CASSIGSGQFNQPQHF. CDR3 coding DNA: TGTGCCAGTAGTATAGGTTCGGGACAGTTTAATCAGCCCCAGCATTTT. This chain links TRBV19 with TRBJ1-5, with 7 bases fitting TRBD1. The germline V gene encodes CDR1 LNHDA and CDR2 SQIVND (reference sequence). The CDR3 runs to 16 residues. The trim removed 1 base at V and 4 bases at J, leaving 7 bases unmatched.

V gene TRBV29-1 combines with J gene TRBJ2-7; 7 bases are a match to TRBD1. The CDR3 runs 15 residues. The germline gives CDR1 SQVTM, CDR2 ANQGSEA. V shed 1 base, J shed 2 bases, and the junction held 8 bases outside the gene matches. The CDR3, as DNA: TGCAGCGTTGAAGGGGGGACAGAGGACCCCTACGAGCAGTACTTC. Protein sequence: CSVEGGTEDPYEQYF.

The rearrangement links TRBV5-1 to TRBJ2-2; D is undetermined. Looked up from germline, CDR1 is SGHRS and CDR2 is YFSETQ. The CDR3 sequence is 14 residues long. V lost 4 bases, J lost 6 bases, and 13 bases lay in between. The CDR3 loop is CASSSLPEAGELFF. In DNA form, the CDR3 reads TGCGCCAGCAGCAGCTTACCCGAGGCCGGGGAGCTGTTTTTT. Complete variable domain (other parts from reference TRBV5-1 and TRBJ2-2): KAGVTQTPRYLIKTRGQQVTLSCSPISGHRSVSWYQQTPGQGLQFLFEYFSETQRNKGNFPGRFSGRQFSNSRSEMNVSTLELGDSALYLCASSSLPEAGELFFGEGSRLTVL.

The genes are TRBV29-1 and TRBJ2-1, with D perhaps matching TRBD2 (6 bases). The CDR3 has 15 amino acids. V shed 0 bases and J shed 4 bases, with 13 bases lying between them. CDR1 and CDR2 from the germline V gene are SQVTM and ANQGSEA. CDR3 in DNA: TGCAGCGTTGAAGAGGGACTTGGTGGTTACAATGAGCAGTTCTTC. Protein sequence: CSVEEGLGGYNEQFF.